This T cell receptor (beta chain) was identified in a study of blood T cell repertoires in COVID-19 (dated by TCRdb to 2018 to 2020). Background for the entire study: Samples from collaborators originated in the United States, Italy and Spain and spanned both the acute and convalescent phases of COVID-19. Nearly every sample came with metadata listing a de-identified subject ID, COVID-19 status, age in years and sex. The prospective study material was composed of cDNA or gDNA derived from T cells, B-cell-depleted T cells, or PBMCs. The dataset comprised deeply sampled blood TCRbeta repertoires from subjects exposed to, actively infected with, or recovered from COVID-19. Samples were obtained from the ongoing ImmuneRACE study (first 160 participants) and from over 1,000 subjects provided by 6 global collaborators. HLA class I and class II types, where available, came from metadata supplied by the sample provider rather than from assay-based typing. The repertoires were made available in a free public database intended to serve as a resource for research on the immune response to SARS-CoV-2. On the study overall, not on this receptor specifically: How much clinical and demographic metadata was included differed by source and by participant, and the metadata was provided uncurated.

The immunoSEQ Assay, a bias-controlled multiplex PCR, was used to amplify TCRbeta CDR3 regions from genomic DNA. The authors' pipeline ran thus. Within the assay, amplification of reference gene primers was used to estimate how many nucleated cells each sample contained. Sequence reads were collapsed and filtered to measure the absolute abundance of every unique TCRbeta CDR3 rearrangement. For each sample, productive Simpson clonality was calculated by taking the square root of Simpson's diversity index across productive rearrangements. TCRdb obtained this table from immuneACCESS and retained in-frame rearrangements with V and J assigned. These tables miss some clones; where compared with another copy, unresolved V genes account for less than half of the shortfall, and the remainder is unexplained. For V, J and clone size, that table is used; D and trimming come from the DNA. The sample has about 220,000 clones on record, 65% to 85% of them singletons. The top ten clones comprise approximately 3.6% of the sample.

Enrolling through a virtual design, the prospective study's participants ranged in age from roughly 18 to 90 years and lived across about two dozen United States geographic areas. To assign participants to cohorts, the prospective study relied on clinical history that participants themselves reported in a screening survey and a study questionnaire. For ImmuneRACE Cohort 3, a participant was defined as recovered based on two consecutive negative NP/OP PCR tests, clearance by a healthcare professional, or resolution of symptoms. In the prospective study, whole blood, serum and a nasopharyngeal or oropharyngeal swab were collected from each participant by mobile phlebotomists. Over a roughly 2-month period, participants in the prospective study had the option of providing additional blood draws and questionnaires. Blood samples from the prospective study were shipped frozen or at room temperature prior to DNA extraction.

The CDR3 runs 13 residues from the cysteine to the phenylalanine. CDR3 DNA only is kept here, 39 bases in frame from base 1. V sheds 7 bases and J sheds 0 bases, leaving 7 bases between their ends. CDR1 and CDR2 are read off the germline V gene (reference sequence) as LNHDA and SQIVND. Note on this clone: Its antigen remains undetermined. One base away there is no much larger clone; base qualities are not given.

The sequenced sample consisted of PBMCs or T cells enriched from blood (not recorded which). The rearranged chain carries TRBV19 and TRBJ1-3; no D gene is confidently identified. This TCR derives from a woman aged 60-75 years who had recovered from COVID-19. In nucleotide form, the sequence is TGTGCCAGTATTCCTTTCTCTGGAAACACCATATATTTT. Translated, it reads CASIPFSGNTIYF.